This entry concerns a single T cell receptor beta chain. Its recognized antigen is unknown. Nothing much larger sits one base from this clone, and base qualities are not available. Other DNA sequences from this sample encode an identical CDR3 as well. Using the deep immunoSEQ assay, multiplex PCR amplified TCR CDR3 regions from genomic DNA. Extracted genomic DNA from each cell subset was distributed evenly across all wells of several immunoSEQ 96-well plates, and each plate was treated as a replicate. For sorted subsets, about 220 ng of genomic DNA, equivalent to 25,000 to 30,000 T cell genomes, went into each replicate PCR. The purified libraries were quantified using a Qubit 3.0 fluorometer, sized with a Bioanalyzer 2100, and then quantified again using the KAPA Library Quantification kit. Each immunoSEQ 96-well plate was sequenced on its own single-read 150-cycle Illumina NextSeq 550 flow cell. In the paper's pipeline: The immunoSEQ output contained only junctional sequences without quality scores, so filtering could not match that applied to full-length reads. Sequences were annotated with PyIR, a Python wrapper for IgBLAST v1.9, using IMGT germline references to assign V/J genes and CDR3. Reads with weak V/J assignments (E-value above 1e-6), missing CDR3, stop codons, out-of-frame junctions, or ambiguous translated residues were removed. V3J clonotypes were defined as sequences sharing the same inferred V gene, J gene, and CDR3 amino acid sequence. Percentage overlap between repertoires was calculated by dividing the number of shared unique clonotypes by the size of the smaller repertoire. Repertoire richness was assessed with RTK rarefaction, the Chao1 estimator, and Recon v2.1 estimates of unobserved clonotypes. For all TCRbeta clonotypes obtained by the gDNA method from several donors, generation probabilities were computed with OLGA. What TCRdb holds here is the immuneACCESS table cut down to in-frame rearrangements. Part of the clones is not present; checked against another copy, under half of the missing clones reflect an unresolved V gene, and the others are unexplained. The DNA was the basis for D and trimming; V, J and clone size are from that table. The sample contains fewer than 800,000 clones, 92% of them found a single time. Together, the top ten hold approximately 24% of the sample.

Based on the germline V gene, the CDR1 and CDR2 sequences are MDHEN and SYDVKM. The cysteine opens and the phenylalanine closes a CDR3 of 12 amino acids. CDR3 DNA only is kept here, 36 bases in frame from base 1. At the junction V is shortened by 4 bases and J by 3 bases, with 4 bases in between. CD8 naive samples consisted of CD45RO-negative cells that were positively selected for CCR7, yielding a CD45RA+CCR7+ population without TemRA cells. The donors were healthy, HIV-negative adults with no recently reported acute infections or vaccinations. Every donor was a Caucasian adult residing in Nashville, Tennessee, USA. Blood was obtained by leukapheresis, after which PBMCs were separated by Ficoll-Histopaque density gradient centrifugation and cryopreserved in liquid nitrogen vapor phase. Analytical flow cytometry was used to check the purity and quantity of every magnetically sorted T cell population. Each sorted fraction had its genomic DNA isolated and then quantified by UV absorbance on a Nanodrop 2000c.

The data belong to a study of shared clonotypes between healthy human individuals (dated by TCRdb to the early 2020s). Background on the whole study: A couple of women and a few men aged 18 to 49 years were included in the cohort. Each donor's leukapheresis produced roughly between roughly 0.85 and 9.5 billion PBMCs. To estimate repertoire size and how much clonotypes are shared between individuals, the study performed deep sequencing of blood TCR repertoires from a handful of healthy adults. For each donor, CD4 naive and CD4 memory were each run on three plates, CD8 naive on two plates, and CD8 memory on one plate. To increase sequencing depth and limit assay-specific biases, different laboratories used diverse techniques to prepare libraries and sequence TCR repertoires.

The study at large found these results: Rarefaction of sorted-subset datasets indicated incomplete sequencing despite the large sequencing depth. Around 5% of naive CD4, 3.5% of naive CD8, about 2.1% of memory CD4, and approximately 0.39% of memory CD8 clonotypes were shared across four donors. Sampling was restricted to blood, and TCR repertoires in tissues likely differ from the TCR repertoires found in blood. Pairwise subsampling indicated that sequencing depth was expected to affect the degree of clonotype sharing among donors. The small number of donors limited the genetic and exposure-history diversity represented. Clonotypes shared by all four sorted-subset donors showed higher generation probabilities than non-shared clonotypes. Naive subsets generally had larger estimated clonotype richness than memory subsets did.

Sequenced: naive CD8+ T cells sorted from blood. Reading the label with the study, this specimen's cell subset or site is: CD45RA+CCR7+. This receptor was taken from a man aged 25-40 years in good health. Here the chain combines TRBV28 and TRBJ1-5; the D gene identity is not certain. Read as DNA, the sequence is TGTGCCAGCAGTTATTACAATCAGCCCCAGCATTTT. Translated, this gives CASSYYNQPQHF.